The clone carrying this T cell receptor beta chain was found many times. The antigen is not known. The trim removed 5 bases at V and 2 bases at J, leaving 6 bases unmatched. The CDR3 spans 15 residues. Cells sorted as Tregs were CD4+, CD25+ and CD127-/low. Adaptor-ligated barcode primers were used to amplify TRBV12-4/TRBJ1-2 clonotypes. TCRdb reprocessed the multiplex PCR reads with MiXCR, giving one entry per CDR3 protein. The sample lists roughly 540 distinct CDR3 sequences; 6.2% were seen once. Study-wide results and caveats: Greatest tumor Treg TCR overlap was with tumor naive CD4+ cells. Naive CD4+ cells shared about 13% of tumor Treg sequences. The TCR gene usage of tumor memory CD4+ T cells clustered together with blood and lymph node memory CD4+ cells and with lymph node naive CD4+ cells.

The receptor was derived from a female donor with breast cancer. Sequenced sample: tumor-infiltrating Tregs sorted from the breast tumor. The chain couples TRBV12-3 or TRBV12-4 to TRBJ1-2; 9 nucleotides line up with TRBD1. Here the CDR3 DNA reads TGTGCCAGCAGTCCCTGGGACAGGGTGAACTATGGCTACACCTTC. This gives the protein CASSPWDRVNYGYTF.